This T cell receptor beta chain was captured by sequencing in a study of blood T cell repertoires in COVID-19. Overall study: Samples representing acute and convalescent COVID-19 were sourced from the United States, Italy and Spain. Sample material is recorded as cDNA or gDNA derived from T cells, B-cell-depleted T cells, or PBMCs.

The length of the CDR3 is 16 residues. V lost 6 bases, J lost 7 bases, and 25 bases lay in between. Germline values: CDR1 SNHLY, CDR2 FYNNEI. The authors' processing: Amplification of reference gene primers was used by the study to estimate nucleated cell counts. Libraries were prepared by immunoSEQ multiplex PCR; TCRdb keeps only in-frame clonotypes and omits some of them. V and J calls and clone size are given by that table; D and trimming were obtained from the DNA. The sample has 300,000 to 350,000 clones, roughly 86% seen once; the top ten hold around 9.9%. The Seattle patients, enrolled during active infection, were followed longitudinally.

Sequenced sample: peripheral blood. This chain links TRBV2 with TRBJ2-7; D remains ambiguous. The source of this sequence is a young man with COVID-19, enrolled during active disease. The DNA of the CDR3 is TGTGCCAGCAGAGTCAGTGGCACGTTCCCCTCGAGGGAGCAGTACTTC. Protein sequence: CASRVSGTFPSREQYF.